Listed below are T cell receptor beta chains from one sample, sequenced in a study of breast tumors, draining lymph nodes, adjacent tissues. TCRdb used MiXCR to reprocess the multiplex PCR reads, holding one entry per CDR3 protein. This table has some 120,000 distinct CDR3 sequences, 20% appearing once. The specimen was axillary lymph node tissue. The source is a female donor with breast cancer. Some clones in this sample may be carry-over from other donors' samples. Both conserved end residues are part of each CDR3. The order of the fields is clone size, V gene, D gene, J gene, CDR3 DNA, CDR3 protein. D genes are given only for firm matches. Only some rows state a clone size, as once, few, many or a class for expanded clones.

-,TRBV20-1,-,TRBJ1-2,TGCAGTGCTAGTCAGGGAGATTGGGGCTACGCCTTC,CSASQGDWGYAF
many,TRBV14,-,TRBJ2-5,TGTGCCAGCAGCCAGGGTCTATCAGGGATAGAGACCCAGTACTTC,CASSQGLSGIETQYF
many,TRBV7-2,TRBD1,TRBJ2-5,TGTGCCAGCAGCTTAGGGACAGGGGGCTGGGGAGAGACCCAGTACTTC,CASSLGTGGWGETQYF
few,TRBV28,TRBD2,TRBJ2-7,TGTGCCAGCAGTAACGAACTGGGACGGCCGGGACTAGCGGGAAGCTACGAGCAGTACTTC,CASSNELGRPGLAGSYEQYF
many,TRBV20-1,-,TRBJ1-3,TGCAGTGCGCTCCCCCTCTCTGGAAACACCATATATTTT,CSALPLSGNTIYF
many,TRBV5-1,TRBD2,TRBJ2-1,TGCGCCAGCAGCTTGATAGCGGGAGTCGTGGGCAACGAGCAGTTCTTC,CASSLIAGVVGNEQFF
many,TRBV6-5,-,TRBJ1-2,TGTGCCAGCACAGATACTAACTATGGCTACACCTTC,CASTDTNYGYTF
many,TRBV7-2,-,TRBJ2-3,TGTGCCAGCAGCCCCACTACTAGCACAGATACGCAGTATTTT,CASSPTTSTDTQYF
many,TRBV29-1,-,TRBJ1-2,TGCAGCGTTGTAGGGGGTGAAGGCTACACCTTC,CSVVGGEGYTF
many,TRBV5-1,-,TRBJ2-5,TGCGCCAGCAGCTTGGCGTCTCTTGAGACCCAGTACTTC,CASSLASLETQYF
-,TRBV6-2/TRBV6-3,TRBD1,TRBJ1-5,TGTGCCAGCAGTTACTCCCGGGACAGGGGTCAGCCCCAGCATTTT,CASSYSRDRGQPQHF
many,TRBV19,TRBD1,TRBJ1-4,TGTGCCAGTAGCCTCCGACAGGGTGAAAAACTGTTTTTT,CASSLRQGEKLFF
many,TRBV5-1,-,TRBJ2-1,TGCGCCAGCAGCTTGGGGGGCTCGTCCCGCAATGAGCAGTTCTTC,CASSLGGSSRNEQFF
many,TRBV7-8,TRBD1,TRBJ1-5,TGTGCCAGCAGCTACCGGACAGGGTCTCAGCCCCAGCATTTT,CASSYRTGSQPQHF
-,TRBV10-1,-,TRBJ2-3,TGCGCCAGCAGCGGAAGGGCCACAGATACGCAGTATTTT,CASSGRATDTQYF
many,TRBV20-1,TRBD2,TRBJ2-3,TGCAGTGCTAGCCGACTAGCGGGGAGCACAGATACGCAGTATTTT,CSASRLAGSTDTQYF
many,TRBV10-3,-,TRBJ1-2,TGTGCCATCAGTGAGTCGAGACAGACAGGCTACACCTTC,CAISESRQTGYTF
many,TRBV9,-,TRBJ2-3,TGTGCCAGCAGCGTTTCAGGGGCTGTTGTAGATACGCAGTATTTT,CASSVSGAVVDTQYF
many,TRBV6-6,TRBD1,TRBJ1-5,TGTGCCAGCAGTTACGACAGGGGCAATCAGCCCCAGCATTTT,CASSYDRGNQPQHF
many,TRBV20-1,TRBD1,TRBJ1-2,TGCAGTGCTAACCCAGCCCAAACAGGGGGATACTATGGCTACACCTTC,CSANPAQTGGYYGYTF
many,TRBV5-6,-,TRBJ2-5,TGTGCCAGCAGCACACAATCCGGAGGGGAGACCCAGTACTTC,CASSTQSGGETQYF
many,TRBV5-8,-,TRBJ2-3,TGTGCCAGCAGCTTGGTTGTAGGGGGGCCAGATACGCAGTATTTT,CASSLVVGGPDTQYF
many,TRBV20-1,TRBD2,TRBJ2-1,TGCAGTGCCCCCAGGACTAGCGCCTACAATGAGCAGTTCTTC,CSAPRTSAYNEQFF
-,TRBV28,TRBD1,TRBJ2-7,TGTGCCAGCAGAAAAGGGACAGCTACCTACGAGCAGTACTTC,CASRKGTATYEQYF
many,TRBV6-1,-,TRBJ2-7,TGTGCCAGCACCCAGTCCTCCTGGGAGCAGTACTTC,CASTQSSWEQYF
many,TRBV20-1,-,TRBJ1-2,TGCAGTGCTAGAGCCTTCGGGGGGACGGGGGGCGTCTATGGCTACACCTTC,CSARAFGGTGGVYGYTF
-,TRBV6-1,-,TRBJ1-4,TGTGCCAGCAGTCTAACAGGAGTCGGTAATGAAAAACTGTTTTTT,CASSLTGVGNEKLFF
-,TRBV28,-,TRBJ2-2,TGTGCCAGCAGTTTAGAGTCCGAGGAGCTGTTTTTT,CASSLESEELFF
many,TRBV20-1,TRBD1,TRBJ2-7,TGCAGTGCTAGGCCTGGGACAGGGCTTGGGGAGCAGTACTTC,CSARPGTGLGEQYF
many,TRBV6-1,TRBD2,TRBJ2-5,TGTGCCAGCGTACGCGGCGGGAGTGAGACCCAGTACTTC,CASVRGGSETQYF
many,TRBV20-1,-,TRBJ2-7,TGCAGTGCTAGAGATTGGGGGAGGAGCTCCTACGAGCAGTACTTC,CSARDWGRSSYEQYF
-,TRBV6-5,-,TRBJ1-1,TGTGCCACCATAAGGGGGAAGGGGGAAGCTTTCTTT,CATIRGKGEAFF
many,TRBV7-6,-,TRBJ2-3,TGTGCCAGCAGCTTATCATCAGATACGCAGTATTTT,CASSLSSDTQYF
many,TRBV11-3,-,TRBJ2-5,TGTGCCAGCAGCTTATTGAAGGGGGAGACCCAGTACTTC,CASSLLKGETQYF
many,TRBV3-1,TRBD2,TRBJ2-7,TGTGCCAGCAGCCAAGGAACTAGCGGCTACGAGCAGTACTTC,CASSQGTSGYEQYF
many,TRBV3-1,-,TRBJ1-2,TGTGCCAGCAGCCACCGGGGACAAAAAAGGGGGTCTGGCTACACCTTC,CASSHRGQKRGSGYTF
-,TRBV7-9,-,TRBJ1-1,TGTGCCAGCAGCCTCCACTACAGGACCCAAGCTTTCTTT,CASSLHYRTQAFF
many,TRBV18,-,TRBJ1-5,TGTGCCAGCTCTTCAGGGGAGAATCAGCCCCAGCATTTT,CASSSGENQPQHF
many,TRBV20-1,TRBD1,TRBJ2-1,TGCAGTGCTAGCCCCCAGGGACAGGGGTGGAATGAGCAGTTCTTC,CSASPQGQGWNEQFF
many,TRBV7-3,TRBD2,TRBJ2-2,TGTGCCAGCAGCGGAATAGCGGGGGGGGACACCGGGGAGCTGTTTTTT,CASSGIAGGDTGELFF
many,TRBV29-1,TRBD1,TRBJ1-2,TGCAGCGTTGGGGGACAGGGGGCAAGGAGTGGCTACACCTTC,CSVGGQGARSGYTF
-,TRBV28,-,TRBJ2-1,TGTGCCAGCAGCCAGGATGAGCAGTTCTTC,CASSQDEQFF
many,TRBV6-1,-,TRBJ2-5,TGTGCCAGCAGCACAAGTTCGGGGACTTCATGGACCCAGTACTTC,CASSTSSGTSWTQYF
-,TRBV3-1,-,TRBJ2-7,TGTGCCAGCAGCCAATCCTCGACCCCCAGTTTTATCGAGCAGTGCTTC,CASSQSSTPSFIEQCF
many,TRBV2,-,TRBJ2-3,TGTGCCAGCAGACCACAGGTTGATACGCAGTATTTT,CASRPQVDTQYF
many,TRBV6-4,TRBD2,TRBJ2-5,TGTGCCAGCAGTGACTCGAGCCTAGCGGGGACCGGGGAGACCCAGTACTTC,CASSDSSLAGTGETQYF
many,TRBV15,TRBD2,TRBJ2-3,TGTGCCACCAGCAGCACTCCGGGACTAGACGAGAATACGCAGTATTTT,CATSSTPGLDENTQYF